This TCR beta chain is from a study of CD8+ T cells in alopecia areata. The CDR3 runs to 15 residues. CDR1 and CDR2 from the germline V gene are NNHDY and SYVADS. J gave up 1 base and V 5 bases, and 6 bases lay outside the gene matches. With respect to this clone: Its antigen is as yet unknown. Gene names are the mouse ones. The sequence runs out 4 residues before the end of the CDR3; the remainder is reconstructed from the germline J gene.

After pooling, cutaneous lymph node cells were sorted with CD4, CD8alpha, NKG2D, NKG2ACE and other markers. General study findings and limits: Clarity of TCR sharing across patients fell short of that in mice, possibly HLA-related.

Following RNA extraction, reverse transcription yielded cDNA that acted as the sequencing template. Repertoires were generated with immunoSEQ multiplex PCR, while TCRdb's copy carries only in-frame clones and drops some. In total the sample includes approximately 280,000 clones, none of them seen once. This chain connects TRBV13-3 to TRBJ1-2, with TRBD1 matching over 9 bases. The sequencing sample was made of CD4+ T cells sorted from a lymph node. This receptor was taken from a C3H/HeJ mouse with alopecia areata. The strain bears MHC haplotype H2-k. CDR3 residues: CASSLTGQGNSDYTF. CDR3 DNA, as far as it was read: TGTGCCAGCAGCCTCACGGGACAGGGAAACTCC.